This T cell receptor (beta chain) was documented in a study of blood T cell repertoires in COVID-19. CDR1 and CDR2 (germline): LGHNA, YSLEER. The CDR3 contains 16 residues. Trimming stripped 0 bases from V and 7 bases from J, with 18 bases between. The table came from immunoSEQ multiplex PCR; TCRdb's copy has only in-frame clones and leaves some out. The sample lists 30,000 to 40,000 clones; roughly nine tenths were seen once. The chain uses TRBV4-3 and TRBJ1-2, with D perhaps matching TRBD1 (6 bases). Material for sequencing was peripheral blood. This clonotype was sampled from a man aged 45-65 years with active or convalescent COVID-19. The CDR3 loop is CASSQDPQGPWRGYTF. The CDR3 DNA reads TGCGCCAGCAGCCAAGATCCCCAGGGGCCCTGGCGTGGCTACACCTTC.